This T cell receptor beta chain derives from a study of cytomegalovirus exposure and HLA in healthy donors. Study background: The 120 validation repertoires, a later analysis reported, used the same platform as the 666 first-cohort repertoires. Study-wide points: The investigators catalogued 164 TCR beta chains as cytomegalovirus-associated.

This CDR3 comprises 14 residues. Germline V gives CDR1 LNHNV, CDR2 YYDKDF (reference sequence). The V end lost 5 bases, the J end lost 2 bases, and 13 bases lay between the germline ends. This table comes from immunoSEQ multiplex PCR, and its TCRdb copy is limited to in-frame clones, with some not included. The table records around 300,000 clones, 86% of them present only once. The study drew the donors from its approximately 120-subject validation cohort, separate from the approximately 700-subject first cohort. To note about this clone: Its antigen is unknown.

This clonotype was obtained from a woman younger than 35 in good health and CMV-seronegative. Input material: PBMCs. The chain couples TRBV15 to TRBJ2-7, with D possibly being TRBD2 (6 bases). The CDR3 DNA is TGTGCCACCAGCGCCCCAGGGAGGACCTACGAGCAGTACTTC. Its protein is CATSAPGRTYEQYF.